The sequence of this T cell receptor beta chain was determined in a study of T cells in Graves' hyperthyroidism and ophthalmopathy. In this sample, this clonotype turned up many times. Researchers took RNA transcripts and amplified the TCR beta CDR3 regions from them. The HTBI set primed first-round TCR CDR3 RT-PCR. TCRdb analysed the multiplex PCR reads with MiXCR anew, one entry per CDR3 protein. The table has about 400,000 distinct CDR3 sequences, 11% to 15% seen once. The junction had 4 bases not matched to a gene; V was cut back by 3 bases and J by 5 bases. Germline CDR1 and CDR2: DFQATT and SNEGSKA (reference sequence). The CDR3 totals 13 residues. Disease lasting under 3 months, a NOSPECS grade of at least 4, and a Clinical Activity Score of at least 3 were features of the ophthalmopathy patients.

Sequencing was done on a sample of blood. The chain couples TRBV20-1 to TRBJ1-5; 7 bases agree with TRBD1. The TCR originated in a man aged 45 to 65 with Graves' ophthalmopathy. CDR3 amino acids: CSASRQGDQPQHF. The DNA for the CDR3 is TGCAGTGCTAGCAGGCAGGGGGATCAGCCCCAGCATTTT.